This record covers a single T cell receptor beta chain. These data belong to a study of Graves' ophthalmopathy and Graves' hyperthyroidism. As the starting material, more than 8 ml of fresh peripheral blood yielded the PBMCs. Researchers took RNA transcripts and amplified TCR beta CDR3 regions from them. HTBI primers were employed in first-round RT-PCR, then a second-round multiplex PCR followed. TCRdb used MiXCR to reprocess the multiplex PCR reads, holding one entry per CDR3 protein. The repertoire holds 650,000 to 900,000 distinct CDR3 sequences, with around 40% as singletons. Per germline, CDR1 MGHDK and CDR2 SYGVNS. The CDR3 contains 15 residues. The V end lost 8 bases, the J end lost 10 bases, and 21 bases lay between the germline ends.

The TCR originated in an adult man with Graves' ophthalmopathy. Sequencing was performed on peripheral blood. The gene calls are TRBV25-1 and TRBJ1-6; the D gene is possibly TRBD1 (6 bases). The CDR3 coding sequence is TGTGCCAGCTCACCCCAACAGGGACAACGATCACCCCTCCACTTT. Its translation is CASSPQQGQRSPLHF.